This T cell receptor (beta chain) came from a study of T cell repertoires in cytomegalovirus infection. The overall study: TCR beta signatures that were public indicated CMV infection and matching HLA type.

Comments on this clonotype: Its specificity is not known.

TCRdb redid the calling of the reads with MiXCR, one entry per CDR3 protein. The sample lists 250,000 or so distinct CDR3 sequences, more than 15% seen once, with less than 60% in the top ten. Losses at the gene ends were 0 bases for V and 0 bases for J; bases not matched to a gene: 8. In germline, CDR1 is MNHEY, CDR2 SVGAGI. The CDR3 loop spans 19 amino acids. General study points: Across the ex vivo response, the dominant clonotypes were HLA-C-restricted CMV-specific TCR beta clonotypes. CMV carriers with the relevant HLA were identified by cumulative public TCR beta family frequency.

The sequenced material came from CD8+ T cells from PBMCs. The sequence came from a human donor in good health (CMV status not recorded). Some clones in this sample may be carry-over from other donors' samples. This sequence joins TRBV6-5 and TRBJ2-2; 9 bases map to TRBD2. The CDR3 region is CASSYSRIAGETNTGELFF. CDR3 coding DNA: TGTGCCAGCAGTTACTCGCGGATAGCGGGGGAAACGAACACCGGGGAGCTGTTTTTT.